This T cell receptor (beta chain) was recorded in a study of CD8 T cells in ankylosing spondylitis. Trimming stripped 0 bases from V and 7 bases from J, with 12 bases between. In germline, CDR1 is LGHNA, CDR2 YNFKEQ. CDR3 length equals 14 residues. TCRdb passed the 5' RACE reads through MiXCR, listing each CDR3 protein once. The data show 500,000 or so distinct CDR3 sequences, approximately 5% seen once. Study-wide findings and caveats: Typical of ankylosing spondylitis blood, it appeared, was a TCR beta motif of fewer than 10 highly homologous variants.

In this sample, this clonotype turned up many times. Its antigen is currently unknown. Sequenced input: blood, either unsorted or a sorted T cell fraction (not recorded which). The source of this sequence is a male donor with ankylosing spondylitis. The chain is built from TRBV4-2 and TRBJ2-5; D assignment may be TRBD1 or TRBD2 (5 bases each). CDR3 sequence: CASSQEGDSRTQYF. CDR3 nucleotide sequence: TGTGCCAGCAGCCAAGAGGGGGATAGCCGGACCCAGTACTTC.